This T cell receptor (beta chain) stems from a study of Ad26.COV2.S vaccination and SARS-CoV-2 variants (dated by TCRdb to 2020 to 2022). Describing the broader study: Donors in the vaccine arm were drawn from COV1001, a multicentre, randomized, double-blind, placebo-controlled phase I-IIa trial testing Ad26.COV2.S in healthy adults. Ad26.COV2.S was administered intramuscularly at 5 x 10^10 or 1 x 10^11 viral particles, either as a single shot or as two shots given 56 days apart. Trial participants were randomized into five groups of five: low-dose or high-dose Ad26.COV2.S given once or twice, or placebo on both occasions. A total of about 30 samples were included in the TCR-sequenced set, comprising around 19 Ad26.COV2.S vaccine recipients, 5 placebo recipients and 8 SARS-CoV-2 convalescent individuals. TCRbeta repertoire sequencing served as the tool for gauging how specific and how broad the SARS-CoV-2-reactive T cell receptors were following Ad26.COV2.S vaccination. Investigators remained blinded to trial group allocation during experiments and outcome assessment.

Based on the germline V gene, the CDR1 and CDR2 sequences are MDHEN and SYDVKM. V has 3 bases trimmed and J has 0 bases trimmed; junction bases matching no gene number 17. The CDR3 has 21 amino acids, counting the end cysteine and phenylalanine. Only CDR3 DNA is held: 63 bases, read in frame from base 1. Of note for this clone: Its antigen remains undetermined. The input lacks base qualities; no much larger clone sits a single base away.

The investigation overall reported the following: Substantial breadth of spike-specific CD8+ and CD4+ T cell responses was reported after vaccination. According to the authors, total T cell responses may have been underestimated by the TCR breadth and depth analyses. Vaccine and placebo recipients had comparable non-spike TCR breadth, which fits with the vaccine containing only spike. Spike-specific TCR breadth was higher in Ad26.COV2.S recipients than in placebo recipients (P = 0.0014). The study was not powered for comparison of responses between vaccine doses or regimens.

The sample's treatment or condition label, in plain terms: 15 to 20 received Ad26.COV2.S at low or high dose, single or two shots; 5 received placebo; per-sample allocation not given. Repertoires of vaccine and placebo recipients were sequenced from samples collected on day 63 after the first injection. Between 29 July and 7 August 2020, Cohort 1b enrolled about two dozen adults aged 18-55 years at one site in Boston, USA. Ad26.COV2.S was a replication-incompetent adenovirus type 26 vector that expressed a prefusion-stabilized SARS-CoV-2 spike protein derived from the original Wuhan strain. TCRbeta CDR3 regions were sequenced with the immunoSEQ Assay. After extraction, genomic DNA underwent amplification by bias-controlled multiplex PCR, followed by high-throughput sequencing. On the study's bioinformatics: To quantify the absolute abundance of every unique TCRbeta CDR3 region, sequences were collapsed and filtered. T cell fraction was estimated by normalizing TCRbeta template counts to usable DNA, with usable DNA measured through amplification of reference genes found in all nucleated cells. Repertoire TCRs were annotated as SARS-CoV-2-specific by exact matching of V gene, CDR3 amino acid sequence and J gene to a known reactive TCR set. The reference SARS-CoV-2 TCR set came from MIRA and was filtered for enrichment in COVID-19-positive ImmuneCODE repertoires, removing public or cross-reactive TCRs. Using the MIRA antigens, annotated TCRs were further analysed by specific ORF or by position within an ORF. Breadth was defined as annotated unique rearrangements over total unique productive rearrangements; depth was the summed frequency of those rearrangements. Two-sided Wilcoxon rank-sum tests were used to compare TCR breadth between groups. TCRdb provides this immuneACCESS table in a form limited to in-frame rearrangements. Some clones are lacking; in checked studies, under half of them reflect an unresolved V gene, and why the rest are absent is not known. D and trimming were read from the DNA, whereas the V and J calls and clone size are those reported in that table. Counted in this sample were about 350,000 clones; 85% of them appeared once. The top ten constitute around 3.3% of the sample.

The sample here was peripheral blood, taken in a trial of Ad26.COV2.S vaccine versus placebo. The rearranged chain carries TRBV28 and TRBJ2-1; 10 bases in the junction line up with TRBD2. This receptor was taken from a person aged 18-60 years who received the Ad26.COV2.S COVID-19 vaccine or a placebo. The CDR3 region reads CASSFPGLAEPDASSYNEQFF. The nucleotide sequence reads TGTGCCAGCAGTTTCCCCGGACTAGCGGAGCCCGACGCAAGCTCCTACAATGAGCAGTTCTTC.